These T cell receptor beta chains were read from a single sample in a study of T cells in Graves' hyperthyroidism and ophthalmopathy. TCRdb fed the multiplex PCR reads into MiXCR, producing one record per CDR3 protein. Among about 380,000 distinct CDR3 sequences listed, around 15% were seen once. Sequences were obtained from blood. Receptors were obtained from a woman in her 30s with Graves' ophthalmopathy. The CDR3 runs from the conserved cysteine through the conserved F or W. D genes are given only for firm matches. Clone size is shown for a subset of rows, as once, few, many or a class of expanded clone.

TRBV5-6	many	TRBD2	TRBJ2-5	TGTGCCAGCAGCTTAGCGGGACGCGGTCCGCGGACCCAGTACTTC	CASSLAGRGPRTQYF
TRBV20-1	many	.	TRBJ1-5	TGCAGTGCTACGGACAGAGCCGCGATGCTGAGCAATCAGCCCCAGCATTTT	CSATDRAAMLSNQPQHF
TRBV3-1	many	.	TRBJ1-2	TGTGCCAGCAGCCCTCTGAGGGGCGATGGCTACACCTTC	CASSPLRGDGYTF
TRBV7-3	.	.	TRBJ2-2	TGTGCCAGCAGCGTGCCGACTAGTACGGGGGAGCTGTTTTTT	CASSVPTSTGELFF
TRBV7-9	.	.	TRBJ2-7	TGTGCCAGCAGCTTAGGGGGGCTCGAGCAGTACTTC	CASSLGGLEQYF
TRBV28	many	.	TRBJ1-2	TGTGCCAGCAAAAACCTCGGGACAACTGGCTACACCTTC	CASKNLGTTGYTF
TRBV28	few	.	TRBJ1-4	TGTGCCAGCAGTCGAACCCGGGACTTACGGGAAAAACTGTTTTTT	CASSRTRDLREKLFF
TRBV12-3/TRBV12-4	many	.	TRBJ1-1	TGTGCCAGCAGTTGGATACAGGGAGGTGGGACTGAAGCTTTCTTT	CASSWIQGGGTEAFF
TRBV2	many	.	TRBJ2-1	TGTGCCAGCCGGATCTACAATGAGCAGTTCTTC	CASRIYNEQFF
TRBV27	many	.	TRBJ2-3	TGTGCCAGCAGTTTATTCGATACGCAGTATTTT	CASSLFDTQYF
TRBV6-4	few	.	TRBJ2-1	TGTGCCAGCAGTGACGCGGAGGGTGCGAACAATGAGCAGTTCTTC	CASSDAEGANNEQFF
TRBV6-6	many	.	TRBJ1-2	TGTGCCAGCAGTTACTCTCCGGACAGTGGCTACACCTTC	CASSYSPDSGYTF
TRBV7-7	many	.	TRBJ1-1	TGTGCTAGCGCCCCTTTAAAGGGGGCTGAAGCTTTCTTT	CASAPLKGAEAFF
TRBV12-3/TRBV12-4	many	.	TRBJ2-7	TGTGCCAGCCAAGGACGGAACTACGAGCAGTACTTC	CASQGRNYEQYF
TRBV7-9	many	.	TRBJ1-6	TGTGCCAGCAGCTTAGGAGACAGGTATTCACCCCTCCACTTT	CASSLGDRYSPLHF
TRBV15	few	.	TRBJ2-5	TGTGCCACCAGCAGAGAAAGAGGCGAGACCCAGTACTTC	CATSRERGETQYF
TRBV6-5	many	.	TRBJ1-1	TGTGCCAGCAGTTACCGGATGAACACTGAAGCTTTCTTT	CASSYRMNTEAFF
TRBV5-1	many	TRBD1	TRBJ1-1	TGCGCCAGCAGCTTGGTAGCAGGGGGCGCGGTAATGACTGAAGCTTTCTTT	CASSLVAGGAVMTEAFF
TRBV7-2	.	.	TRBJ2-7	TGTGCCAGCAGCCCAGGGCCCGCGCTGGACGGGCACGAGCAGTACTTC	CASSPGPALDGHEQYF
TRBV7-9	few	TRBD1	TRBJ2-6	TGTGCCAGCAGCTTACTCTCGACAGGGGCTGGGGCCAACGTCCTGACTTTC	CASSLLSTGAGANVLTF
TRBV4-1	.	.	TRBJ2-5	TGCGCCAGCAGCCAAGGTCAGGAACGCCAAGAGACCCAGTACTTC	CASSQGQERQETQYF
TRBV12-3/TRBV12-4	once	.	TRBJ1-1	TGTGCCAGCCAGTCACGGGGTGAAGCTTTCTTT	CASQSRGEAFF
TRBV20-1	many	.	TRBJ1-1	TGCAGTGTCCCGATCTCCCTGAACACTGAAGCTTTCTTT	CSVPISLNTEAFF
TRBV4-1	few	.	TRBJ2-7	TGCGCCAGCAGCCTAACGAGGGCGGGGCACGATTACGAGCAGTACTTC	CASSLTRAGHDYEQYF
TRBV11-1	.	.	TRBJ2-1	TGTGCCAGCAGTATAGTCCCAGGGCTGGGCAGTGAGCAGTTCTTC	CASSIVPGLGSEQFF
TRBV4-1	few	.	TRBJ1-2	TGCGCCAGCAGCCAAGATCGAAGGGGCGGCTATGGCTACACCTTC	CASSQDRRGGYGYTF
TRBV28	many	TRBD1	TRBJ1-5	TGTGCCAGCAGTTTAAGCAGGGGGCTTGGTCAGCCCCAGCATTTT	CASSLSRGLGQPQHF
TRBV4-1	few	.	TRBJ1-5	TGCGCCAGCAGCCAAGGTCTGGGGGCCCCCCAGCATTTT	CASSQGLGAPQHF
TRBV18	.	.	TRBJ2-7	TGTGCCAGCTCACCATCCGCTGCCTACGAGCAGTACTTC	CASSPSAAYEQYF
TRBV4-1	.	.	TRBJ1-2	TGCGCCAGCAGCCAAGGTATTTGGGGTGGTGGCTACACCTTC	CASSQGIWGGGYTF
TRBV24-1	once	.	TRBJ2-4	TGTGCCACCAGTGCCCGGACCGAAAACATTCAGTACTTC	CATSARTENIQYF
TRBV20-1	many	TRBD2	TRBJ2-1	TGCAGTGCTAGTTGGGGGGGCTCCTACAATGAGCAGTTCTTC	CSASWGGSYNEQFF
TRBV6-2/TRBV6-3	few	.	TRBJ2-5	TGTGCCAGCAGTGGCGCACTAGTGGGGGAGACCCAGTACTTC	CASSGALVGETQYF
TRBV6-5	few	TRBD1	TRBJ2-1	TGTGCCAGCAGTTACACAGGGGTTGAGCAGTTCTTC	CASSYTGVEQFF
TRBV29-1	many	.	TRBJ1-2	TGCAGCGTTGAATGGGGGGCAGGCTATGGCTACACCTTC	CSVEWGAGYGYTF
TRBV20-1	many	.	TRBJ1-1	TGCAGTGCTAGTAAGATCGGTGCGGGGAACACTGAAGCTTTCTTT	CSASKIGAGNTEAFF
TRBV27	few	.	TRBJ2-7	TGTGCCAGCAGTTTATCTATGCGGAACGAGCAGTACTTC	CASSLSMRNEQYF
TRBV7-6	few	.	TRBJ1-4	TGTGCCAGCAGCTTAGCCGAAGCGCGACAGGAAAAACTGTTTTTT	CASSLAEARQEKLFF
TRBV6-1	.	.	TRBJ1-5	TGTGCCAGCGGTGGCCTAGGGGGTCAGCCCCAGCATTTT	CASGGLGGQPQHF
TRBV7-9	.	TRBD2	TRBJ2-7	TGTGTCAGCAGCTCAGTTCGCGGGGGGACCTACGAGCAGTACTTC	CVSSSVRGGTYEQYF
TRBV6-1	.	.	TRBJ2-7	TGTGCCAGCGGCCATGGTTCGAGCTCCTACGAGCAGTACTTC	CASGHGSSSYEQYF
TRBV4-2	few	TRBD2	TRBJ2-1	TGTGCCAGCAGCCAAGATGTTAGTTGGGCGGGGGTTGATGAGCAGTTCTTC	CASSQDVSWAGVDEQFF
TRBV25-1	many	.	TRBJ2-5	TGTGCCAGCAGTGAAGAGTATGGGAACGAAGAAAGACCCCAAGAGACCCAGTACTTC	CASSEEYGNEERPQETQYF
TRBV3-1	many	TRBD2	TRBJ2-2	TGTGCCAGCAGCCAATACCCCTTAGCGGGGGGGCCCGGCACCGGGGAGCTGTTTTTT	CASSQYPLAGGPGTGELFF
TRBV20-1	few	.	TRBJ2-3	TGCAGTGCTAGAGATGGCTCCGGGGACACAGATACGCAGTATTTT	CSARDGSGDTDTQYF
TRBV7-3	many	TRBD1	TRBJ2-3	TGTGCCAGCAGCTCGGGACAGGGACCAGATACGCAGTATTTT	CASSSGQGPDTQYF
TRBV28	many	.	TRBJ1-1	TGTGCCAGCAGTTTCCAGGGACGGGTTACTTTCTTT	CASSFQGRVTFF
TRBV10-3	many	.	TRBJ2-2	TGTGCCATCAGTGAGGGGGACGAGACCGGGGAGCTGTTTTTT	CAISEGDETGELFF
TRBV4-2	.	.	TRBJ2-4	TGTGCCAGCAGCCAAGTCGGTACCAAAAACATTCAGTACTTC	CASSQVGTKNIQYF
TRBV11-3	.	TRBD2	TRBJ2-3	TGTGCCAGCAGCCTCGTAGCGGGGGGGCCCAGGGCAGATACGCAGTATTTT	CASSLVAGGPRADTQYF
TRBV10-2	few	.	TRBJ2-1	TGCGCCAGCAGTGCAGGACAGTTATACAATGAGCAGTTCTTC	CASSAGQLYNEQFF